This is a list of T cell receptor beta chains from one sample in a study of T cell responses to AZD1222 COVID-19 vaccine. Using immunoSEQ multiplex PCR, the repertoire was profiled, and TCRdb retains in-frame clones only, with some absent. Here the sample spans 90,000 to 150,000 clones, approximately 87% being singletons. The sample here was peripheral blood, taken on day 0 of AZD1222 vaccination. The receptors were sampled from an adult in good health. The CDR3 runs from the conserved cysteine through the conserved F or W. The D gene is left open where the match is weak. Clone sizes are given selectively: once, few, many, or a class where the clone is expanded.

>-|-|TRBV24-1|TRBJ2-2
CATSDPDGGYTGELFF
TGTGCCACCAGTGATCCCGATGGGGGATACACCGGGGAGCTGTTTTTT
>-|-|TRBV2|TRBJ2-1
CASSEARGGSEFF
TGTGCCAGCAGTGAAGCCAGGGGCGGGAGTGAGTTCTTC
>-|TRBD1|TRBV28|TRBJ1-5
CASSLYRGLSNQPQHF
TGTGCCAGCAGTTTATACAGGGGGCTAAGCAATCAGCCCCAGCATTTT
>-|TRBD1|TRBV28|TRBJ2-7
CASSSTRDRGPHEQYF
TGTGCCAGCAGTTCCACCCGGGACAGGGGGCCGCACGAGCAGTACTTC
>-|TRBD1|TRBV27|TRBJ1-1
CASSSTRTGHTEAFF
TGTGCCAGCAGTTCAACACGGACAGGTCACACTGAAGCTTTCTTT
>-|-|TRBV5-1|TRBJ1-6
CASSLGQVDKVSPLHF
TGCGCCAGCAGCTTGGGACAGGTCGATAAGGTATCACCCCTCCACTTT
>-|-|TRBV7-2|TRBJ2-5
CASSRGTVEGETQYF
TGTGCCAGCAGCCGCGGGACTGTGGAGGGGGAGACCCAGTACTTC
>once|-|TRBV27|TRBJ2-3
CASSLIVRDTQYF
TGTGCCAGCAGTTTAATAGTTCGGGATACGCAGTATTTT
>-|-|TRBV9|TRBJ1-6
CASSRGEENSPLHF
TGTGCCAGCAGCCGGGGGGAGGAGAATTCACCCCTCCACTTT
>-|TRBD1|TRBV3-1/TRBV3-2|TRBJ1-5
CASSSMGQLGQPQHF
TGTGCCAGCAGCTCAATGGGACAGTTGGGACAGCCCCAGCATTTT
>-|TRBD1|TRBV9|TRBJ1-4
CASSAGQGADEKLFF
TGTGCCAGCAGCGCCGGACAGGGGGCGGATGAAAAACTGTTTTTT
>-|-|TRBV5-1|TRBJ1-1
CASSFWGDTEAFF
TGCGCCAGCAGCTTCTGGGGGGACACTGAAGCTTTCTTT